The 27 T cell receptor beta chains in this list originate from one sample, sequenced in a study of blood T cells in healthy people across ages. Primed by a sample-barcoded 5' primer and a J-beta primer mix, a second PCR proceeded for 7 to 11 cycles. TCRdb used MiXCR to reprocess the 5' RACE reads, holding one entry per CDR3 protein. The sample shows more than 800,000 distinct CDR3 sequences, more than 40% of them seen only once. Sample: blood. These receptors came from a woman aged 55-70 years in good health.

This clonotype was counted a few times. The rearrangement uses TRBV29-1 and TRBJ2-1, with D unclear. V gave up 5 bases and J gave up 9 bases, with 20 bases separating them. The CDR3 runs 14 residues. The germline V gene encodes CDR1 SQVTM and CDR2 ANQGSEA. CDR3 loop: CSVPIATPFGEQFF. CDR3 DNA sequence: TGCAGCGTTCCCATAGCTACCCCGTTCGGTGAGCAGTTCTTC.

This clonotype came up a few times. The chain has TRBV7-9 and TRBJ2-7, with TRBD2 as a possible D gene (5 bases). The CDR3 contains 15 residues. Germline-derived CDR1 and CDR2 are SEHNR and FQNEAQ (reference sequence). Between the trimmed V and J ends, which lost 1 base and 2 bases, there was a span of 12 bases. This chain's CDR3 is CASSLGRLATYEQYF. The CDR3 bases are TGTGCCAGCAGCTTAGGACGCCTAGCTACCTACGAGCAGTACTTC.

V gene TRBV20-1 combines with J gene TRBJ1-4; possible D gene TRBD1, 5 bases. The CDR3 has 12 amino acids. Germline V gives CDR1 DFQATT, CDR2 SNEGSKA (reference sequence). The CDR3 reads CIGGTPNEKLFF. CDR3 bases: TGCATCGGCGGGACTCCTAATGAAAAACTGTTTTTT.

This clonotype was detected a few times. This chain connects TRBV9 to TRBJ2-7, with a possible D match to TRBD1 (6 bases). CDR1 is SGDLS, CDR2 YYNGEE, per germline. This CDR3 comprises 14 residues. The germline V and J ends were trimmed by 2 bases and 2 bases, with 11 bases remaining between them. CDR3 nucleotides: TGTGCCAGCAGCGTCGACAGGTGGCCCTACGAGCAGTACTTC. This codes for CASSVDRWPYEQYF.

As for this clonotype: A junction boundary mismatches the germline segment, possibly from a read error. J is TRBJ2-3 and V is TRBV4-1, with 12 bases fitting TRBD2. The CDR3 is made up of 18 amino acids. The germline V gene has CDR1 MGHRA and CDR2 YSYEKL. This CDR3 reads CASSQVGTSGPSTDTRYF. The DNA of the CDR3 is TGCGCCAGCAGCCAAGTTGGGACTAGCGGGCCTAGCACAGATACGCGGTATTTT.

The rearrangement joins TRBV3-1 to TRBJ1-1, with D uncertain. In germline, CDR1 is LGHDT, CDR2 YNNKEL (reference sequence). The CDR3 runs 14 residues. V lost 3 bases to trimming and J lost 3 bases, with 11 bases between them. Here the CDR3 DNA reads TGTGCCAGCAGCCACCGGGCTGAACACACTGAAGCTTTCTTT. As protein: CASSHRAEHTEAFF.

V usage is TRBV9 and J usage is TRBJ2-1; D is unclear. The V gene's germline CDR1 is SGDLS and CDR2 YYNGEE. There are 13 residues in the CDR3. Trimming shortened V by 4 bases and J by 5 bases, and 10 bases separated the two germline ends. The CDR3 is CASSRTLHNEQFF. Written as DNA, the CDR3 is TGTGCCAGCAGCAGAACATTACACAATGAGCAGTTCTTC.

This clonotype has just a few counts. The DNA of the CDR3 is TGTGCCAGCAGCCAAGTGGTCGGGGTCCAAGAGACCCAGTACTTC. This gives the protein CASSQVVGVQETQYF. The genes are TRBV3-1 and TRBJ2-5; TRBD2 is a possible D gene (5 bases). The CDR3 loop spans 15 amino acids. V was shortened by 1 base and J by 1 base, with 10 bases between the two germline ends. Germline-derived CDR1 and CDR2 are LGHDT and YNNKEL (reference sequence).

J is TRBJ2-1 and V is TRBV7-8; 9 nucleotides match TRBD2. This CDR3 region has 15 residues. The germline gives CDR1 SGHVS, CDR2 FQNEAQ. V dropped 5 bases and J dropped 7; count of bases not matched to a gene: 9. The CDR3 is CASSRRSGRGNEQFF. Here the CDR3 DNA reads TGTGCCAGCAGCCGACGTAGCGGGAGAGGGAATGAGCAGTTCTTC.

The chain joins TRBV3-1 to TRBJ1-2; no definite D call. This CDR3 has 15 amino acids. The V gene lost 0 bases and the J gene lost 4 bases, with 12 bases spanning the gap. CDR1 is LGHDT, CDR2 YNNKEL, per germline (reference sequence). CDR3 nucleotide sequence: TGTGCCAGCAGCCAAGATACGGGCGCGAGCTATGGCTACACCTTC. Its translation: CASSQDTGASYGYTF.

V and J are TRBV28 and TRBJ2-2; no reliable D call. Germline values: CDR1 MDHEN, CDR2 SYDVKM. The CDR3 length is 14 residues. The germline V and J ends were trimmed by 5 bases and 8 bases, with 15 bases remaining between them. The CDR3 nucleotides are TGTGCCAGCAGTCTCCGGACCATCAGGGGGGAGCTGTTTTTT. It codes for CASSLRTIRGELFF. Full variable domain (missing parts from reference TRBV28 and TRBJ2-2): DVKVTQSSRYLVKRTGEKVFLECVQDMDHENMFWYRQDPGLGLRLIYFSYDVKMKEKGDIPEGYSVSREKKERFSLILESASTNQTSMYLCASSLRTIRGELFFGEGSRLTVL.

This chain uses TRBV5-4 with TRBJ2-5; 13 bases map to TRBD2. The CDR3 is 16 residues long. The V and J ends lost 5 bases and 0 bases, in that order; junction bases with no gene match: 4. CDR1 SGHNT and CDR2 YYREEE come from the germline V gene (reference sequence). The CDR3 DNA is TGTGCCAGCAGGTCCGGGACTAGCGGGAACCAAGAGACCCAGTACTTC. Translating gives CASRSGTSGNQETQYF.

This chain uses TRBV5-6 with TRBJ2-1; the match to TRBD1 covers 8 bases. CDR1 is SGHDT and CDR2 is YYEEEE in the germline V gene. CDR3 size: 15 residues. J gave up 8 bases and V 4 bases, and 11 bases lay outside the gene matches. The CDR3 bases are TGTGCCAGCAGCACTGGACAGGGAGGCTCGGATGAGCAGTTCTTC. Translation: CASSTGQGGSDEQFF.

The table lists this clonotype with a few counts. The chain uses TRBV9 and TRBJ2-3; 9 bases align to TRBD2. From germline, CDR1 is SGDLS and CDR2 YYNGEE. The J segment lost 2 bases and the V segment lost 0 bases, leaving 4 bases of the junction unmatched. CDR3 length equals 16 residues. The CDR3 bases are TGTGCCAGCAGCGTAGCAGGACTAGCGACCACAGATACGCAGTATTTT. This codes for CASSVAGLATTDTQYF.

This clonotype was seen a few times. The gene calls are TRBV7-9 and TRBJ2-1; TRBD2 agrees at 10 bases. Germline trimming cut 7 bases from V and 7 bases from J; bases unmatched to any gene: 19. The CDR3 consists of 18 residues. Germline loops: CDR1 SEHNR, CDR2 FQNEAQ (reference sequence). CDR3 sequence reads: CASTPQLAGAGSLNEQFF. CDR3 nucleotides: TGTGCCAGCACCCCTCAGCTAGCGGGAGCGGGGTCTCTAAATGAGCAGTTCTTC.

V usage is TRBV5-5 and J usage is TRBJ1-1; 7 bases fit TRBD1. V shed 4 bases, J shed 1 base, and the junction held 4 bases outside the gene matches. Germline V gene lookup returns CDR1 SGHKS and CDR2 YYEKEE (reference sequence). The CDR3 totals 14 residues. This CDR3 reads CASSLTGPNTEAFF. CDR3 DNA sequence: TGTGCCAGCAGCCTGACAGGGCCGAACACTGAAGCTTTCTTT. The full variable domain, completed using reference TRBV5-5 and TRBJ1-1, is DAGVTQSPTHLIKTRGQQVTLRCSPISGHKSVSWYQQVLGQGPQFIFQYYEKEERGRGNFPDRFSARQFPNYSSELNVNALLLGDSALYLCASSLTGPNTEAFFGQGTRLTVV.

This clonotype was seen repeatedly, ten times or more. The chain recombines TRBV20-1 with TRBJ2-7; the D is unclear. Germline V gene data show CDR1 as DFQATT and CDR2 as SNEGSKA (reference sequence). V was shortened by 2 bases and J by 5 bases, with 7 bases between the two germline ends. The CDR3 is 11 amino acids. The CDR3 nucleotides read TGCAGTGCTAGATTGCACCACGAGCAGTACTTC. Its protein is CSARLHHEQYF.

The CDR3: CASRVGGSGYSNEQFF. The CDR3 DNA follows: TGTGCCAGCAGAGTAGGGGGGTCTGGCTACAGCAATGAGCAGTTCTTC. The chain links TRBV2 to TRBJ2-1; D tentatively reads TRBD1 or TRBD2 (6 bases each). Germline CDR1 and CDR2: SNHLY and FYNNEI. This CDR3 is built from 16 residues. Deletions cut 6 bases from V and 6 bases from J, with 21 bases between.

The V call is TRBV20-1, the J call TRBJ1-2; a possible D gene is TRBD1 (6 bases). The germline V and J ends were trimmed by 1 base and 8 bases, with 20 bases remaining between them. The CDR3 covers 15 residues. Germline CDR1 reads DFQATT; CDR2 reads SNEGSKA (reference sequence). CDR3 coding DNA: TGCAGTGCTAGAGGGTTCCTAGGGGGGGCTGAGGGCTACACCTTC. Its protein is CSARGFLGGAEGYTF.

The rearrangement uses TRBV7-2 and TRBJ2-7; 10 bases are shared with TRBD2. The CDR3 runs 14 residues. J gave up 3 bases and V 10 bases, and 9 bases lay outside the gene matches. Germline V lookup: CDR1 SGHTA, CDR2 FQGNSA. The DNA of the CDR3 is TGTGCCACAAGCGGGAGGGGACTATACTACGAGCAGTACTTC. It translates to CATSGRGLYYEQYF.

The V gene is TRBV2, the J gene TRBJ2-1, with 8 bases identical to TRBD1. CDR1 SNHLY and CDR2 FYNNEI come from the germline V gene. This CDR3 region has 13 residues. With 6 bases clipped from V and 6 bases from J, the junction kept 4 bases outside the gene matches. CDR3 in DNA: TGTGCCAGCAGCGCGGACAGGGTCAATGAGCAGTTCTTC. It yields the protein CASSADRVNEQFF.

The rearrangement joins TRBV20-1 to TRBJ2-5; 9 nucleotides agree with TRBD2. CDR3 size: 17 residues. Per germline, CDR1 DFQATT and CDR2 SNEGSKA (reference sequence). The trim removed 3 bases at V and 2 bases at J, leaving 13 bases unmatched. CDR3 DNA: TGCAGTGCTAGTTGGGGCGGGAGGGCCCCTGCGCAAGAGACCCAGTACTTC. Translating gives CSASWGGRAPAQETQYF.

This clonotype was recorded a few times. The genes are TRBV20-1 and TRBJ2-7; the D gene is possibly TRBD2 (5 bases). Trimming took 4 bases from V and 0 from J, leaving 13 bases between them. This CDR3 spans 14 amino acids. In germline, CDR1 is DFQATT, CDR2 SNEGSKA (reference sequence). The CDR3 DNA reads TGCAGTGCTAATCCGTCGGGGTACTCCTACGAGCAGTACTTC. Translation: CSANPSGYSYEQYF.

This clonotype has only a few counts. The chain couples TRBV12-3 or TRBV12-4 to TRBJ2-3; TRBD2 might be the D (5 bases). This CDR3 comprises 16 residues. Trimming removed 6 bases from V and 2 bases from J, with 18 bases in between. CDR3 region: CASSRGKGVHTDTQYF. The CDR3, as DNA: TGTGCCAGCAGCCGAGGGAAAGGAGTTCACACAGATACGCAGTATTTT.

This chain uses TRBV27 with TRBJ2-3, with 7 bases identical to TRBD2. V lost 7 bases, J lost 2 bases, and 6 bases stayed unmatched. This CDR3 is built from 14 residues. Germline values: CDR1 MNHEY, CDR2 SMNVEV (reference sequence). The DNA for the CDR3 is TGTGCCAGCACCCAAGCGGGATTCACAGATACGCAGTATTTT. Protein sequence: CASTQAGFTDTQYF.

This chain joins TRBV5-6 and TRBJ2-3; no clear D. V was pared by 4 bases and J by 3 bases, with 18 bases between. Germline lookup yields CDR1 SGHDT and CDR2 YYEEEE. This CDR3 has 16 amino acids. The CDR3 bases are TGTGCCAGCAGCAGCTTAACGAATAGGCGTACAGATACGCAGTATTTT. This gives the protein CASSSLTNRRTDTQYF. Filled out from reference TRBV5-6 and TRBJ2-3, the complete variable domain reads DAGVTQSPTHLIKTRGQQVTLRCSPKSGHDTVSWYQQALGQGPQFIFQYYEEEERQRGNFPDRFSGHQFPNYSSELNVNALLLGDSALYLCASSSLTNRRTDTQYFGPGTRLTVL.

This clonotype was detected once. The rearrangement links TRBV6-5 to TRBJ1-2; 7 positions agree with TRBD1. V dropped 6 bases and J dropped 4; count of bases not matched to a gene: 11. The CDR3 has 15 amino acids. Germline lookup yields CDR1 MNHEY and CDR2 SVGAGI. As DNA, the CDR3 is TGTGCCAGCAGAGCCCTTGGACAGGACACCTATGGCTACACCTTC. This encodes CASRALGQDTYGYTF.